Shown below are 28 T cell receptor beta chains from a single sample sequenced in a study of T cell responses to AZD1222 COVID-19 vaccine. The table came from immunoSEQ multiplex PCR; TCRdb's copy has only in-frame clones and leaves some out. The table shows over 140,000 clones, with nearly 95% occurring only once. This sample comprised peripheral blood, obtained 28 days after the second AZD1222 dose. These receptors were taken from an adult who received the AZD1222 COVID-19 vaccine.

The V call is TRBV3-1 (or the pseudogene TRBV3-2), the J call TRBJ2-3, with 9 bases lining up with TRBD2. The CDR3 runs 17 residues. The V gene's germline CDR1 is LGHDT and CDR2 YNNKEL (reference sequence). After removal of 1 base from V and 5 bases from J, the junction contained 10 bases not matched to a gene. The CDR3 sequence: CASSQVVAGAGQDTQYF. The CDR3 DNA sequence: TGTGCCAGCAGCCAAGTGGTAGCGGGAGCGGGCCAAGATACGCAGTATTTT.

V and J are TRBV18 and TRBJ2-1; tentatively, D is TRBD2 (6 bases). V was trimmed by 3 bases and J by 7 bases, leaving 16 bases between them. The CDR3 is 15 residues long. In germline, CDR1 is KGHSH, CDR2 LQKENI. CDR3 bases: TGTGCCAGCTCACCGGGCGGGACGGGGGAAAATGAGCAGTTCTTC. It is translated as CASSPGGTGENEQFF. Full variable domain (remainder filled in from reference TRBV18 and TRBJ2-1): NAGVMQNPRHLVRRRGQEARLRCSPMKGHSHVYWYRQLPEEGLKFMVYLQKENIIDESGMPKERFSAEFPKEGPSILRIQQVVRGDSAAYFCASSPGGTGENEQFFGPGTRLTVL.

Here the CDR3 reads CASSQSLRETQYF. The CDR3 DNA reads as TGCGCCAGCAGCCAGTCGCTAAGGGAGACCCAGTACTTC. The rearrangement links TRBV4-1 to TRBJ2-5; D unclear. The V end lost 3 bases, the J end lost 5 bases, and 10 bases lay between the germline ends. Germline CDR1 and CDR2: MGHRA and YSYEKL. The CDR3 consists of 13 residues.

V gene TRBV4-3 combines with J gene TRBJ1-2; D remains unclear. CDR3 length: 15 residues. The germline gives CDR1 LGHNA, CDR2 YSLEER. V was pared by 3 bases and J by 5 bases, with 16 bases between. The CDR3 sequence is CASSQNHAQFYGYTF. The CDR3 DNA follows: TGCGCCAGCAGCCAGAATCATGCACAGTTTTATGGCTACACCTTC.

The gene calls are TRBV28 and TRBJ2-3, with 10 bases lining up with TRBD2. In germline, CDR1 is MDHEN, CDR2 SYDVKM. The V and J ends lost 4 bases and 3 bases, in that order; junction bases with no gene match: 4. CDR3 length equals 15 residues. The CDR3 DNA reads TGTGCCAGCAGTTCCTTAGCGGGAGGTACAGATACGCAGTATTTT. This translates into CASSSLAGGTDTQYF.

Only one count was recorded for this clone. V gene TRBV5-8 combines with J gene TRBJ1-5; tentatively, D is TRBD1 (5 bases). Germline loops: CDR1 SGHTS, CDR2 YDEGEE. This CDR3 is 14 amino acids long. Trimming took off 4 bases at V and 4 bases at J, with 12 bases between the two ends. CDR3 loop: CASSQGPENQPQHF. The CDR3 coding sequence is TGTGCCAGCAGCCAGGGACCAGAGAATCAGCCCCAGCATTTT. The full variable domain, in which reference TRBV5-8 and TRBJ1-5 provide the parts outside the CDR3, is EAGVTQSPTHLIKTRGQQATLRCSPISGHTSVYWYQQALGLGLQFLLWYDEGEERNRGNFPPRFSGRQFPNYSSELNVNALELEDSALYLCASSQGPENQPQHFGDGTRLSIL.

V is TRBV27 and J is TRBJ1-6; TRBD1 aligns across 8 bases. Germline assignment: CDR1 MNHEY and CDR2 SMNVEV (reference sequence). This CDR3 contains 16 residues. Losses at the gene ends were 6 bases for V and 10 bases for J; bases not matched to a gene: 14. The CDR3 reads CASRVDRATLNSPLHF. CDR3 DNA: TGTGCCAGCAGGGTGGACAGGGCCACACTTAACTCACCCCTCCACTTT.

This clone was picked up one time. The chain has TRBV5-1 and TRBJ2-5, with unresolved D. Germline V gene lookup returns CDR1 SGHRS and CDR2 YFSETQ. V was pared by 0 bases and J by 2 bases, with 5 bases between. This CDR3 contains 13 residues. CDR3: CASSLGLQETQYF. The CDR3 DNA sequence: TGCGCCAGCAGCTTGGGTCTGCAAGAGACCCAGTACTTC.

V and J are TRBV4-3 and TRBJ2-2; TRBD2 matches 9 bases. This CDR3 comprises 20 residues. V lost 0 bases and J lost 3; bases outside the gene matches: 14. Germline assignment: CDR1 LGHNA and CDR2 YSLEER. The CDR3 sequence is CASSQEWLIAGDRDTGELFF. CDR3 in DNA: TGCGCCAGCAGCCAAGAATGGTTGATAGCGGGAGATAGAGACACCGGGGAGCTGTTTTTT.

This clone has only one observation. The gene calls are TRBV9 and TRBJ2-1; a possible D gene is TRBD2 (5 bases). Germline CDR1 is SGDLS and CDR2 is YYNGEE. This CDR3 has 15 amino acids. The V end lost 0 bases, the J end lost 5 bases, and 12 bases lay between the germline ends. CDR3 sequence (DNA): TGTGCCAGCAGCGTAGAAGTAAGAGCGGACAATGAGCAGTTCTTC. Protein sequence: CASSVEVRADNEQFF.

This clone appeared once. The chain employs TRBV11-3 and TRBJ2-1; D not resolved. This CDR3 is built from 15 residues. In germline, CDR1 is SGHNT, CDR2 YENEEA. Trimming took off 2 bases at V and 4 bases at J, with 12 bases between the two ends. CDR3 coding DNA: TGTGCCAGCAGCTTATCGCCACAGCCTTACAATGAGCAGTTCTTC. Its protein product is CASSLSPQPYNEQFF.

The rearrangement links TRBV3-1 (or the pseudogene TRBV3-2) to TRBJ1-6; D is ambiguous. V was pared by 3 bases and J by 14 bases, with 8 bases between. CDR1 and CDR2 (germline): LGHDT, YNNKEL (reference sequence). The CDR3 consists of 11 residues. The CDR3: CASSHRETLHF. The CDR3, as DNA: TGTGCCAGCAGCCACAGAGAAACCCTCCACTTT.

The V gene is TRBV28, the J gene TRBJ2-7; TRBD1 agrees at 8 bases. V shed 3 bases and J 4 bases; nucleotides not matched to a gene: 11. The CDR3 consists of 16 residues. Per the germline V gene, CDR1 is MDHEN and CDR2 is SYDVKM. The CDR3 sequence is CASSFFLGTGYYEQYF. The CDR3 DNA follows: TGTGCCAGCAGTTTCTTTTTGGGGACAGGCTATTACGAGCAGTACTTC.

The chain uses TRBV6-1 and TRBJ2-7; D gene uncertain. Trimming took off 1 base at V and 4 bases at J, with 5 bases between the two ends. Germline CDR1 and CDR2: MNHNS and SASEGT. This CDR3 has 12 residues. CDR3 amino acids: CASSEEGYEQYF. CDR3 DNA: TGTGCCAGCAGTGAAGAGGGATACGAGCAGTACTTC.

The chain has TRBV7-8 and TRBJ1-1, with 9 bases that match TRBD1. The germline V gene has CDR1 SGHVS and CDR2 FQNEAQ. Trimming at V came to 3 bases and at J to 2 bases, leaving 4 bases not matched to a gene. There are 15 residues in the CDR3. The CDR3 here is CASSFMTGGNTEAFF. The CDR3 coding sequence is TGTGCCAGCAGCTTTATGACAGGGGGAAACACTGAAGCTTTCTTT.

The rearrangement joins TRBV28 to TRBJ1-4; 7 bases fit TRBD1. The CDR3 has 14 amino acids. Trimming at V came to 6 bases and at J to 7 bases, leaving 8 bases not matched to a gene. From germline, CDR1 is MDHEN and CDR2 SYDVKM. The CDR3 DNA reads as TGTGCCAGCAGCAACGACAGGGAAGGTGAAAAACTGTTTTTT. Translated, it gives CASSNDREGEKLFF.

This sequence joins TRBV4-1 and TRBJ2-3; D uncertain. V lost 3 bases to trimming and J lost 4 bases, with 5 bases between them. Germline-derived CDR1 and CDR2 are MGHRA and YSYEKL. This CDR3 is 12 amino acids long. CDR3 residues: CASSQVPDTQYF. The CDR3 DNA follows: TGCGCCAGCAGCCAGGTCCCAGATACGCAGTATTTT.

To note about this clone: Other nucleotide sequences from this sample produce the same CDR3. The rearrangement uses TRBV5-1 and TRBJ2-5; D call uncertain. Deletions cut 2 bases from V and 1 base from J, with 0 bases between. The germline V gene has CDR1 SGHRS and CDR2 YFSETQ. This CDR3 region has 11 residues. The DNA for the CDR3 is TGCGCCAGCAGCTTCCAAGAGACCCAGTACTTC. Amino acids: CASSFQETQYF.

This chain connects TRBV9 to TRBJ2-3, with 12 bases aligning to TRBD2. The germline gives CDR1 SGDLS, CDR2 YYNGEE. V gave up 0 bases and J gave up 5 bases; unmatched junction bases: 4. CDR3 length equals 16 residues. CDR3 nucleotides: TGTGCCAGCAGCGTAGCTAGCGGGAGGGCCGGAGATACGCAGTATTTT. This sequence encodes CASSVASGRAGDTQYF. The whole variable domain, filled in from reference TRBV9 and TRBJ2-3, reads DSGVTQTPKHLITATGQRVTLRCSPRSGDLSVYWYQQSLDQGLQFLIQYYNGEERAKGNILERFSAQQFPDLHSELNLSSLELGDSALYFCASSVASGRAGDTQYFGPGTRLTVL.

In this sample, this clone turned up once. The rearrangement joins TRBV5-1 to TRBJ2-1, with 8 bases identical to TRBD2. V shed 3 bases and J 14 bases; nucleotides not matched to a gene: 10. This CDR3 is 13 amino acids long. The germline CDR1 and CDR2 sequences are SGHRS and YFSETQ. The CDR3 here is CASSSDTQTSEFF. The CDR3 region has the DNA TGCGCCAGCAGCTCGGATACTCAGACTAGCGAGTTCTTC. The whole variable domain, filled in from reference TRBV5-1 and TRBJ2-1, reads KAGVTQTPRYLIKTRGQQVTLSCSPISGHRSVSWYQQTPGQGLQFLFEYFSETQRNKGNFPGRFSGRQFSNSRSEMNVSTLELGDSALYLCASSSDTQTSEFFGPGTRLTVL.

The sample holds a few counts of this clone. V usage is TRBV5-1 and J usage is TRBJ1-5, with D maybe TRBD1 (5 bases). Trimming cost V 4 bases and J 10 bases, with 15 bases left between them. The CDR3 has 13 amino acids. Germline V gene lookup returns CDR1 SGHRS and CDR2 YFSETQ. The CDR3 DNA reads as TGCGCCAGCAGCCGGGACCTACTGGGCCCCCAGCATTTT. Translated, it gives CASSRDLLGPQHF.

The DNA of the CDR3 is TGTGCCAGCAGCAACGGCGGCGATTTTCCCCTCCACTTT. It specifies CASSNGGDFPLHF. The chain joins TRBV11-2 to TRBJ1-6; D uncertain. The CDR3 consists of 13 residues. Germline V gene data show CDR1 as SGHAT and CDR2 as FQNNGV. Trimming removed 5 bases from V and 13 bases from J, with 15 bases in between.

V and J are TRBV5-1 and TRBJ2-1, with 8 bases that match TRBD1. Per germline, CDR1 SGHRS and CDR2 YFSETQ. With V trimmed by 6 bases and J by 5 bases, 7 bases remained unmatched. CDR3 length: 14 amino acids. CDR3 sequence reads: CASNTGQGNNEQFF. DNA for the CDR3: TGCGCCAGCAACACAGGACAGGGTAACAATGAGCAGTTCTTC.

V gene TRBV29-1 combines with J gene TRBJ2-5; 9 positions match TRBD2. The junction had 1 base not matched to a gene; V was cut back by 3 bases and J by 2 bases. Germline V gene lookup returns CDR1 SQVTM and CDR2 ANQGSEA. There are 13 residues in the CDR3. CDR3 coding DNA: TGCAGCGTTGAGACTAGCGGTCAAGAGACCCAGTACTTC. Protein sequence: CSVETSGQETQYF.

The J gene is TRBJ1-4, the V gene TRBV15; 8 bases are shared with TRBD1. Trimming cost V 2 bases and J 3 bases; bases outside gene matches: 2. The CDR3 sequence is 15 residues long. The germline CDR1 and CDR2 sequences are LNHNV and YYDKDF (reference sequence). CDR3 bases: TGTGCCACCAGCAGACTGGACAGGGCTAATGAAAAACTGTTTTTT. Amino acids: CATSRLDRANEKLFF.

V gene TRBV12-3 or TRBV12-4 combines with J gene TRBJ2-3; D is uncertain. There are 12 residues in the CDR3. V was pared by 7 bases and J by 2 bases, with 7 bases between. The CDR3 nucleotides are TGTGCCAGCATAGGTCTCACAGATACGCAGTATTTT. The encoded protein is CASIGLTDTQYF.

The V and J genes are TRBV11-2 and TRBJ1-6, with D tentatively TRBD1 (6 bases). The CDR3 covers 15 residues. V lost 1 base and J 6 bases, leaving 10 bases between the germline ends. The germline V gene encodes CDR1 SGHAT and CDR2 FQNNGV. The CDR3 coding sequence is TGTGCCAGCAGCTTAGTCAGGGGCGGTAATTCACCCCTCCACTTT. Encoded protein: CASSLVRGGNSPLHF.

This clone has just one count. In nucleotides, the CDR3 is TGTGCCAGCTCACCCGAGGGCAATCAGCCCCAGCATTTT. Encoded protein: CASSPEGNQPQHF. This chain joins TRBV18 and TRBJ1-5; D is ambiguous. This CDR3 spans 13 amino acids. V was cut by 3 bases and J by 2 bases, with 5 bases left in between. The germline gives CDR1 KGHSH, CDR2 LQKENI.